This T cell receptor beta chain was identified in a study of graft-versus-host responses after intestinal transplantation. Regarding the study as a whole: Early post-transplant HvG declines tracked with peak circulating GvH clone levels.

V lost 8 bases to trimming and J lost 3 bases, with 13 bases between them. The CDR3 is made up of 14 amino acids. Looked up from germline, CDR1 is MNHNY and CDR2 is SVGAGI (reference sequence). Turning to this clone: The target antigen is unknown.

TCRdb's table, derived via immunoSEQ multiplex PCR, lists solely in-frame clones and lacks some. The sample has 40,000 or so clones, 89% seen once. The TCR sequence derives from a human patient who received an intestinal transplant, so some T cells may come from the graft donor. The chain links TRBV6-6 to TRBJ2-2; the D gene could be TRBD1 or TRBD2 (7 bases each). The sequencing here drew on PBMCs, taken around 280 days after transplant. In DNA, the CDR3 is TGTGCCAGCCCCAGGGGGAGGGACACCGGGGAGCTGTTTTTT. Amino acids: CASPRGRDTGELFF.